The 10 T cell receptor beta chains below come from one sample, sequenced in a study of shared clonotypes between healthy human individuals. Generated by immunoSEQ multiplex PCR, the TCRdb table keeps only in-frame clones and is missing some. Among about 660,000 clones listed, roughly 70% were seen once. Sequences were obtained from memory CD4+ T cells sorted from blood. The subset here: CD45RA-negative fraction. These receptors originate from a woman in her twenties or thirties in good health.

The J gene is TRBJ2-1, the V gene TRBV4-2; TRBD1 is a possible D gene (6 bases). Germline V CDR1 and CDR2: LGHNA, YNFKEQ. CDR3 length: 16 amino acids. V was shortened by 4 bases and J by 7 bases, with 20 bases between the two germline ends. In DNA form, the CDR3 reads TGTGCCAGCAGCCCCCCCCTAGGGGGTGGAAAAAATGAGCAGTTCTTC. It yields the protein CASSPPLGGGKNEQFF.

CDR3 bases: TGTGCCAGCAGCTTCACCTTTGGGGCCTCCGAGCAGTACTTC. Its translation: CASSFTFGASEQYF. The chain has TRBV11-2 and TRBJ2-7; D perhaps matches TRBD1 (5 bases). This CDR3 spans 14 amino acids. The V end lost 3 bases, the J end lost 6 bases, and 15 bases lay between the germline ends. Germline assignment: CDR1 SGHAT and CDR2 FQNNGV.

CDR3 region: CASSLVGGGWNEQYF. In DNA, the CDR3 is TGCGCCAGCAGCTTGGTTGGAGGTGGGTGGAACGAGCAGTACTTC. V gene TRBV5-1 combines with J gene TRBJ2-7; tentative D call: TRBD2 (5 bases). The CDR3 spans 15 residues. From germline, CDR1 is SGHRS and CDR2 YFSETQ. Trimming cost V 0 bases and J 5 bases, with 15 bases left between them.

The V and J genes are TRBV5-4 and TRBJ2-2; 8 bases fit TRBD1. J was trimmed by 6 bases and V by 4 bases; bases with no gene match: 2. The germline V gene encodes CDR1 SGHNT and CDR2 YYREEE (reference sequence). The CDR3 runs to 13 residues. The CDR3 spells CASSGTGAGELFF. CDR3 DNA sequence: TGTGCCAGCAGCGGGACAGGCGCCGGGGAGCTGTTTTTT.

The chain combines TRBV28 with TRBJ2-3; D unclear. Deletions cut 5 bases from V and 8 bases from J, with 11 bases between. Germline V gene lookup returns CDR1 MDHEN and CDR2 SYDVKM. The CDR3 length is 12 residues. CDR3 nucleotides: TGTGCCAGCAGTCTGAATAGACGTACGCAGTATTTT. Its protein is CASSLNRRTQYF.

The chain is built from TRBV9 and TRBJ1-2, with D hard to call. The V gene's germline CDR1 is SGDLS and CDR2 YYNGEE. With 4 bases removed from V and 3 bases from J, the gap between germline ends came to 16 bases. The CDR3 extends over 15 amino acids. This chain's CDR3 is CASSPRHGRDYGYTF. The CDR3 DNA reads as TGTGCCAGCAGCCCTCGTCACGGTCGGGACTATGGCTACACCTTC.

The CDR3 coding sequence is TGTGCCAGCAGCCTATATGGGGCGGGAAGGACCTACGAGCAGTACTTC. The encoded protein is CASSLYGAGRTYEQYF. This chain uses TRBV27 with TRBJ2-7, with a weak D call TRBD2 (6 bases). This CDR3 has 16 amino acids. Germline assignment: CDR1 MNHEY and CDR2 SMNVEV (reference sequence). With 6 bases removed from V and 2 bases from J, the gap between germline ends came to 20 bases.

About this clone itself: Other DNA sequences within the sample encode an identical CDR3. The chain has TRBV5-4 and TRBJ2-7, with TRBD2 matching 13 bases. The CDR3 loop spans 15 amino acids. Germline V gene data show CDR1 as SGHNT and CDR2 as YYREEE (reference sequence). Trimming took 0 bases from V and 4 from J; bases not matched to a gene: 1. CDR3: CASSLGTSGRYEQYF. The CDR3, as DNA: TGTGCCAGCAGCTTGGGGACTAGCGGGAGATACGAGCAGTACTTC.

The chain employs TRBV6-5 and TRBJ1-2; D is possibly TRBD1 (5 bases). This CDR3 has 14 residues. Germline lookup yields CDR1 MNHEY and CDR2 SVGAGI. V was shortened by 0 bases and J by 5 bases, with 10 bases between the two germline ends. CDR3 region: CASSYSGTSYGYTF. In nucleotides, the CDR3 is TGTGCCAGCAGTTACTCTGGGACTTCGTATGGCTACACCTTC.

This clone was recorded many times. The J gene is TRBJ1-4, the V gene TRBV19; the match to TRBD1 covers 10 bases. J gave up 7 bases and V 5 bases, and 7 bases lay outside the gene matches. The CDR3 runs to 15 residues. Germline V gene data show CDR1 as LNHDA and CDR2 as SQIVND (reference sequence). The CDR3 is CASSPQTGGGEKLFF. The CDR3 DNA is TGTGCCAGTAGTCCCCAGACAGGGGGCGGTGAAAAACTGTTTTTT.